This T cell receptor beta chain was captured in a study of OX40 agonist ivuxolimab in advanced cancers. Clones were sequenced by immunoSEQ multiplex PCR, and TCRdb holds only the in-frame ones, with some missing. The sample contains about 59,000 clones, about 87% of which appear only once. Study outcomes and limitations: Some patients who did not respond also had low normalized T-cell clonal expansion. Relative to CD4+, CD8+ T cells held more expanded clones on average. What antigens the expanded peripheral T cells recognized was never established.

For this clone: Antigen specificity is unknown.

Germline V gene data show CDR1 as MDHEN and CDR2 as SYDVKM. V lost 3 bases, J lost 1 base, and 10 bases lay in between. The CDR3 contains 14 residues. The chain uses TRBV28 and TRBJ2-7; no firm D call. The TCR comes from an adult with an advanced solid tumor such as melanoma, head and neck, liver or kidney cancer. This specimen consisted of CD4+ or CD8+ T cells sorted from blood, obtained in a trial of the OX40 agonist ivuxolimab. CDR3 in amino acids: CASSFSYTSYEQYF. CDR3 nucleotide sequence: TGTGCCAGCAGTTTCTCTTACACGTCCTACGAGCAGTACTTC.